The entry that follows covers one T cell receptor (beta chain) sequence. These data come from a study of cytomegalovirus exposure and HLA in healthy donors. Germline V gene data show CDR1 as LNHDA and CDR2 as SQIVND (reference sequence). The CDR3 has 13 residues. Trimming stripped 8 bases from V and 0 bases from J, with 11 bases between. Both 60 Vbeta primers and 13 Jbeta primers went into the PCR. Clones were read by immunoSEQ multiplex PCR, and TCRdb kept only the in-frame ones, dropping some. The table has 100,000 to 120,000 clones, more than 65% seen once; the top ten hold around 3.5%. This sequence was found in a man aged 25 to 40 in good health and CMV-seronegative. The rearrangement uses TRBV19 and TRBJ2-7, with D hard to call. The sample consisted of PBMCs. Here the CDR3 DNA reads TGTGCCAGTTCCGATGGCCCCTCCTACGAGCAGTACTTC. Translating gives CASSDGPSYEQYF.